The present T cell receptor (beta chain) was sequenced within a study of blood T cell repertoires in COVID-19. The V end was cut by 3 bases, the J end by 6 bases, with 10 bases between. This CDR3 is 13 amino acids long. Germline values: CDR1 MNHNS, CDR2 SASEGT. The repertoire was sequenced with immunoSEQ multiplex PCR; TCRdb's copy has only in-frame clones and lacks some. The sample holds 220,000 or so clones, about 80% seen once. V usage is TRBV6-1 and J usage is TRBJ2-3, with a weak D call TRBD1 (5 bases). The specimen was peripheral blood. This TCR was sampled from a woman in her 30s who had recovered from COVID-19. The CDR3 region is CASSDRTTDTQYF. DNA of the CDR3: TGTGCCAGCAGTGATCGGACAACCGATACGCAGTATTTT.